One and the same sample provided the 4 T cell receptor beta chains below, sequenced in a study of tumor-infiltrating lymphocytes in primary liver carcinoma. Bulk tissue was left unsorted, and RNA and DNA were co-extracted from 20-30 mg of it. Researchers generated TCR beta cDNA from roughly 510 ng of total RNA, relying on a constant-region primer. Three-round nested multiplex PCR performed with slightly modified ARM-PCR produced the TCR beta libraries. With TRBV1-TRBV30 forward primers and a C-beta reverse primer, the first two PCR rounds were run for roughly 10 cycles each. TCRdb reprocessed the multiplex PCR reads with MiXCR, giving one entry per CDR3 protein. Of approximately 73,000 distinct CDR3 sequences in the sample, around 75% are singletons; the top ten hold about 13%. What was sequenced was liver tumor tissue from sampling region 4. Subset indicated: tumor region T4, right-lateral pole. The receptors come from a woman aged 55-69 years with primary liver carcinoma and hepatitis B virus infection.

Concerning this clonotype itself: Possible read error: a much larger clone is one base away. The V and J genes are TRBV28 and TRBJ2-5, with no clear D. CDR1 and CDR2 from the germline V gene are MDHEN and SYDVKM. CDR3 length: 12 amino acids. CDR3 in amino acids: CASSSLQETQHF. The CDR3 nucleotides read TGTGCCAGCAGCTCCCTCCAGGAGACCCAGCACTTC.

This clonotype was recorded once. The junction departs from germline at one end; a sequencing error may be responsible. The chain combines TRBV12-3 or TRBV12-4 with TRBJ2-6; TRBD1 matches 7 bases. CDR3 length equals 17 residues. For the CDR3, the DNA is TGTGTCAGCAGAAGGACAGGTTCCCCTACCGGGGCCAACGTCTTGACTTTC. Protein: CVSRRTGSPTGANVLTF.

Ten or more counts support this clonotype. The J gene is TRBJ2-3, the V gene TRBV6-5; 8 bases align to TRBD2. Per germline, CDR1 MNHEY and CDR2 SVGAGI. The CDR3 loop spans 13 amino acids. With V trimmed by 6 bases and J by 6 bases, 5 bases remained unmatched. CDR3 in amino acids: CASRGGGLDTQYF. The CDR3 coding sequence is TGTGCCAGCAGAGGCGGGGGGCTTGATACGCAGTATTTT.

A note on this clonotype: The CDR3 does not close with the conserved phenylalanine or tryptophan, likely indicating a read error. The chain employs TRBV29-1 and TRBJ1-2, with 8 positions matching TRBD1. The CDR3 has 16 amino acids. V dropped 2 bases and J dropped 5; count of bases not matched to a gene: 13. The germline V gene has CDR1 SQVTM and CDR2 ANQGSEA. As DNA, the CDR3 is TGCAGCGTTGAATATGCCGGACAGGGCAGTGGTTATGGCTACACCTCC. This sequence encodes CSVEYAGQGSGYGYTS.